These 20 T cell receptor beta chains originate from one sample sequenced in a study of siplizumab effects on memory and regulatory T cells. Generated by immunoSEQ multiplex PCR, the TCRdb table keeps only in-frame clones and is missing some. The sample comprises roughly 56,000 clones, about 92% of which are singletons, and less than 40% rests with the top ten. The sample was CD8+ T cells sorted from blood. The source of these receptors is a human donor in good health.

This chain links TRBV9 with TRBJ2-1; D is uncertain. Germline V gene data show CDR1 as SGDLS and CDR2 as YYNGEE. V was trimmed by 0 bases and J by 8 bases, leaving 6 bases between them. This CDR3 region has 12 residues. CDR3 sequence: CASSVGLDEQFF. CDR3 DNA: TGTGCCAGCAGCGTAGGGTTGGATGAGCAGTTCTTC.

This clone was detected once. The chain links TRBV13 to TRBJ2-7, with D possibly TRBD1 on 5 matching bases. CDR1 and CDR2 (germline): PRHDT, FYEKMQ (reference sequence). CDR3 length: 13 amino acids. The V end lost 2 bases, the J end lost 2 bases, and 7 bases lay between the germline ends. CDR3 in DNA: TGTGCCAGCAGCTTACAGGGAACCTACGAGCAGTACTTC. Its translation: CASSLQGTYEQYF.

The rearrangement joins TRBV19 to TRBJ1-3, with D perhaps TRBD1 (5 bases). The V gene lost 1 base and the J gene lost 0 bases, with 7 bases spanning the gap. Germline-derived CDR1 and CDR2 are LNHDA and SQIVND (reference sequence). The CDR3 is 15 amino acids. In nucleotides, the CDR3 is TGTGCCAGTAGTATAGTGGACATCTCTGGAAACACCATATATTTT. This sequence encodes CASSIVDISGNTIYF.

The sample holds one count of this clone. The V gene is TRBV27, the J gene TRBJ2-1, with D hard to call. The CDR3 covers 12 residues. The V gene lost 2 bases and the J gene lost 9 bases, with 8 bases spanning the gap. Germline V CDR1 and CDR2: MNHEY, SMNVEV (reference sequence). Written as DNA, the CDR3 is TGTGCCAGCAGTTTAGGTGCGGCTGAGCAGTTCTTC. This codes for CASSLGAAEQFF.

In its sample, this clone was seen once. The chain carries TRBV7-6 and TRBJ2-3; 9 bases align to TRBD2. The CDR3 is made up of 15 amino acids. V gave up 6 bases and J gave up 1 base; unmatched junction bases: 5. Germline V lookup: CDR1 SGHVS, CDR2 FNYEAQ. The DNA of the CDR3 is TGTGCCAGCAGTCCACTAGCGGGCGGCACAGATACGCAGTATTTT. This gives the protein CASSPLAGGTDTQYF.

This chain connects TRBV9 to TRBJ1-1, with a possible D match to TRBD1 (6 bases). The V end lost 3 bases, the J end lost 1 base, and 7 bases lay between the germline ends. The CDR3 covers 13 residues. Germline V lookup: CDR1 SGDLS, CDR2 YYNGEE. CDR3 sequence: CASSEQGNTEAFF. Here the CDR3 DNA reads TGTGCCAGCAGCGAACAGGGGAACACTGAAGCTTTCTTT.

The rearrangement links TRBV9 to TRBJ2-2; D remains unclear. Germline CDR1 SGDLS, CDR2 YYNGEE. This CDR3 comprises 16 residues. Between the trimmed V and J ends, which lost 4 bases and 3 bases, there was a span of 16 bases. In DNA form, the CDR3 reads TGTGCCAGCAGCCAAACCAGCGTTAGGGACACCGGGGAGCTGTTTTTT. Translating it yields CASSQTSVRDTGELFF.

The CDR3 here is CASSQAGLGRYGGEQFF. The CDR3 DNA reads as TGCGCCAGCAGCCAAGCGGGGCTCGGACGATATGGAGGTGAGCAGTTCTTC. The V call is TRBV4-1, the J call TRBJ2-1; D is perhaps TRBD1 or TRBD2 (5 bases each). The V gene lost 1 base and the J gene lost 9 bases, with 22 bases spanning the gap. Germline V gives CDR1 MGHRA, CDR2 YSYEKL. The CDR3 loop spans 17 amino acids.

The CDR3 here is CASSQGDYRGWGEKLFF. CDR3 nucleotides: TGTGCCAGCAGCCAAGGCGACTACAGGGGGTGGGGTGAAAAACTGTTTTTT. The chain carries TRBV14 and TRBJ1-4; 8 bases map to TRBD1. This CDR3 comprises 17 residues. The V gene's germline CDR1 is SGHDN and CDR2 FVKESK. V was clipped by 1 base and J by 7 bases; unmatched bases: 11.

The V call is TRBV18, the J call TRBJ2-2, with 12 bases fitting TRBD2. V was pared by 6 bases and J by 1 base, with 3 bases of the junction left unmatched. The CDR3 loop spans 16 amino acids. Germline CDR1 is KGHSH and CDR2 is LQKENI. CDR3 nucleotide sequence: TGTGCCAGCTCGCCGGGACTAGCGGGGAACACCGGGGAGCTGTTTTTT. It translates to CASSPGLAGNTGELFF.

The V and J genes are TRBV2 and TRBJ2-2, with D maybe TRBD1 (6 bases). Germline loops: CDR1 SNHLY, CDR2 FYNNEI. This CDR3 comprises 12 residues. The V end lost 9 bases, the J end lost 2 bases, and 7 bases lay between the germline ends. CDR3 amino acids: CARGGNTGELFF. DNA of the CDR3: TGTGCCAGAGGGGGAAACACCGGGGAGCTGTTTTTT.

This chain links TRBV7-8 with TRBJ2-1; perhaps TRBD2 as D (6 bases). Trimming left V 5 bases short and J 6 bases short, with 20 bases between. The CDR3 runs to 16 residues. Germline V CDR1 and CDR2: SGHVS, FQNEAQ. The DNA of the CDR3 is TGTGCCAGCAGCGACCGCGGTAGCGGTTTTGTCAATGAGCAGTTCTTC. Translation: CASSDRGSGFVNEQFF. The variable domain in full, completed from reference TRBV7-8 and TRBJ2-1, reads GAGVSQSPRYKVAKRGQDVALRCDPISGHVSLFWYQQALGQGPEFLTYFQNEAQLDKSGLPSDRFFAERPEGSVSTLKIQRTQQEDSAVYLCASSDRGSGFVNEQFFGPGTRLTVL.

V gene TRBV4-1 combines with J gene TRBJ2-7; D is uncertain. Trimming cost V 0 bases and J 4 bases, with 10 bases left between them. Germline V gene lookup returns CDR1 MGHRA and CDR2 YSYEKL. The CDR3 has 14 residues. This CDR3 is CASSQELNGYEQYF. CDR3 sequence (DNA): TGCGCCAGCAGCCAAGAATTAAATGGGTACGAGCAGTACTTC.

The DNA of the CDR3 is TGCAGCGTTGGGGGTAGCGGGAGCCGGGCCGGGGAGCTGTTTTTT. This codes for CSVGGSGSRAGELFF. The chain carries TRBV29-1 and TRBJ2-2, with 9 bases that match TRBD2. The CDR3 loop spans 15 amino acids. J gave up 6 bases and V 4 bases, and 9 bases lay outside the gene matches. CDR1 is SQVTM and CDR2 is ANQGSEA in the germline V gene.

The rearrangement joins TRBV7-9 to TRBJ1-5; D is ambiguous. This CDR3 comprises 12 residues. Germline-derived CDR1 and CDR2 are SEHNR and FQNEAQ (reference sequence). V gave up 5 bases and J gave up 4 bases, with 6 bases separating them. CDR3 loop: CASSDQNQPQHF. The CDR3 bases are TGTGCCAGCAGCGATCAGAATCAGCCCCAGCATTTT.

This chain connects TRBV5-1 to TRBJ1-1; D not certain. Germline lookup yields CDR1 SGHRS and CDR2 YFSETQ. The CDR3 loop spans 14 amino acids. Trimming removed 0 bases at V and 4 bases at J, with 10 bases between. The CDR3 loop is CASSLVGRSTEAFF. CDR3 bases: TGCGCCAGCAGCTTGGTCGGCAGATCCACTGAAGCTTTCTTT.

Here the CDR3 reads CAWTPTGNYGYTF. The CDR3 nucleotides are TGTGCCTGGACCCCTACAGGGAACTATGGCTACACCTTC. The rearrangement uses TRBV30 and TRBJ1-2, with D perhaps matching TRBD1 (6 bases). V was clipped by 4 bases and J by 2 bases, with 11 bases between them. CDR1 GTSNPN and CDR2 SVGIG come from the germline V gene (reference sequence). CDR3 length: 13 residues.

The CDR3 DNA reads as TGTGCCAGCAGCCAAGATTTCGCGGAACCTTTCAATGAGCAGTTCTTC. Its translation: CASSQDFAEPFNEQFF. The chain joins TRBV4-2 to TRBJ2-1; unclear D gene. V dropped 0 bases and J dropped 6 bases, with 15 bases sitting between them. CDR1 and CDR2 (germline): LGHNA, YNFKEQ. The CDR3 spans 16 residues.

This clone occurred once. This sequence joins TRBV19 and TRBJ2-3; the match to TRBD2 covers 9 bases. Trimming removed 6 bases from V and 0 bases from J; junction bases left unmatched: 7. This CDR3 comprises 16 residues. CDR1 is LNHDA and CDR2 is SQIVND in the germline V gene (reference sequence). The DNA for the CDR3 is TGTGCCAGTAGCCGACTAGCGGAGTCTAGCACAGATACGCAGTATTTT. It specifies CASSRLAESSTDTQYF.

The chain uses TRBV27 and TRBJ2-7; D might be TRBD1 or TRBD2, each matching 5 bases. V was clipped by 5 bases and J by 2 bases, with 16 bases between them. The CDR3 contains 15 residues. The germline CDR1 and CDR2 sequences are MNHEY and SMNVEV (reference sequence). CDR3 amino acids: CASSPRGGQTYEQYF. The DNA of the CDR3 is TGTGCCAGCAGTCCACGGGGCGGACAAACCTACGAGCAGTACTTC.